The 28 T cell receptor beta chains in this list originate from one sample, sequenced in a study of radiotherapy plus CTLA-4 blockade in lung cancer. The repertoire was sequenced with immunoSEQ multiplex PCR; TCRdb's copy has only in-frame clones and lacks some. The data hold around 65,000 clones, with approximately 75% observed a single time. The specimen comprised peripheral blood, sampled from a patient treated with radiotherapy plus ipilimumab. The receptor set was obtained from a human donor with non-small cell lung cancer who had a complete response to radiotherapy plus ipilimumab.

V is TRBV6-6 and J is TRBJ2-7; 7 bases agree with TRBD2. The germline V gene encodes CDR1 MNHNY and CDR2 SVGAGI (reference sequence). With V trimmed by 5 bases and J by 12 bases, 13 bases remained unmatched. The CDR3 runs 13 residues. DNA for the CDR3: TGTGCCAGCAGTCCTAGCGGCAGCATCTCGCGGTACGTC. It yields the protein CASSPSGSISRYV.

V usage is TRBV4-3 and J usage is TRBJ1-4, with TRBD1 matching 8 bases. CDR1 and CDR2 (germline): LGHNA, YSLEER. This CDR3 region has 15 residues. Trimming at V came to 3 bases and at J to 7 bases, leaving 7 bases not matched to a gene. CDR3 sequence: CASSHGQGWAEKLFF. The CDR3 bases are TGCGCCAGCAGCCATGGACAGGGATGGGCTGAAAAACTGTTTTTT.

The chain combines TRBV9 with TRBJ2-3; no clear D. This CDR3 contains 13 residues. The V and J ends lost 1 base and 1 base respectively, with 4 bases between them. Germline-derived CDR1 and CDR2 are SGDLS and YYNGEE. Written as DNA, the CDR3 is TGTGCCAGCAGCGTACAGGGCACAGATACGCAGTATTTT. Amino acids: CASSVQGTDTQYF.

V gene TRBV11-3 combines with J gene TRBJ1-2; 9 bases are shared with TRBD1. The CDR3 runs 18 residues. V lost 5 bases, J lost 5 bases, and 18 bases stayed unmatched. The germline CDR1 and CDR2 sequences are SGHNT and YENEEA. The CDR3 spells CASSPILLGTGMDYGYTF. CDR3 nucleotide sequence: TGTGCCAGCAGCCCAATCCTTCTTGGGACAGGGATGGATTATGGCTACACCTTC.

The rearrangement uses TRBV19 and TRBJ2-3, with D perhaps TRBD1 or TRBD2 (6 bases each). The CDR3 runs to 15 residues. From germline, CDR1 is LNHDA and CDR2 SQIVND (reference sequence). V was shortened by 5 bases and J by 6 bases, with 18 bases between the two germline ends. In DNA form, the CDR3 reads TGTGCCAGTAGTCGGGTGGGCAGGGGAGGTGATACGCAGTATTTT. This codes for CASSRVGRGGDTQYF.

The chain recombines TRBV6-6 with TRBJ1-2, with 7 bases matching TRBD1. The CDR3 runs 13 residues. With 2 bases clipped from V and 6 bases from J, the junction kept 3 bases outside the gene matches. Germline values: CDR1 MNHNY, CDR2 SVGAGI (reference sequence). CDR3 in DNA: TGTGCCAGCAGTTACGAGGGGGCTGATGGCTACACCTTC. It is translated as CASSYEGADGYTF.

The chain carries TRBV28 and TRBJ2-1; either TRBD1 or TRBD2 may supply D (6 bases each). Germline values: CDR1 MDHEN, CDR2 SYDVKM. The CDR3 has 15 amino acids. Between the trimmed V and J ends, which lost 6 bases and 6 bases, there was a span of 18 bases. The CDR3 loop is CASRMGGTSSNEQFF. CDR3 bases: TGTGCCAGCAGGATGGGCGGGACATCGTCCAATGAGCAGTTCTTC.

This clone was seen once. CDR3: CASSGTAPTYEQYF. DNA of the CDR3: TGTGCCAGCAGTGGAACAGCTCCTACCTACGAGCAGTACTTC. V gene TRBV6-1 combines with J gene TRBJ2-7; D remains ambiguous. The CDR3 is 14 amino acids. The V end was cut by 4 bases, the J end by 2 bases, with 12 bases between. CDR1 is MNHNS and CDR2 is SASEGT in the germline V gene.

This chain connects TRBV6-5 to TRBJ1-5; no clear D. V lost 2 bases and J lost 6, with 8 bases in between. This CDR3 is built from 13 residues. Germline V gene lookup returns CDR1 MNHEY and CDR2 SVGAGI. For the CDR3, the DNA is TGTGCCAGCAGTTACGTTTACGGTCAGCCCCAGCATTTT. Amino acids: CASSYVYGQPQHF.

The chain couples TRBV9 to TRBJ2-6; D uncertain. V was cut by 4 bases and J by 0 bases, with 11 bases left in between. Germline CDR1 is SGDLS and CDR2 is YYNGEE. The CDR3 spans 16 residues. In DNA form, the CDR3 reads TGTGCCAGCAGCCCGGGTCTCCTCTCTGGGGCCAACGTCCTGACTTTC. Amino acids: CASSPGLLSGANVLTF.

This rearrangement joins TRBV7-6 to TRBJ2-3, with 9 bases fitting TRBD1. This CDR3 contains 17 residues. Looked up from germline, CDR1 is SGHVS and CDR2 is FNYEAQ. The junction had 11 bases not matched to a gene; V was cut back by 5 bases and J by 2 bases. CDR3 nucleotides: TGTGCCAGCAGCCCATCCCCGGACAGGGGCCTCACAGATACGCAGTATTTT. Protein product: CASSPSPDRGLTDTQYF.

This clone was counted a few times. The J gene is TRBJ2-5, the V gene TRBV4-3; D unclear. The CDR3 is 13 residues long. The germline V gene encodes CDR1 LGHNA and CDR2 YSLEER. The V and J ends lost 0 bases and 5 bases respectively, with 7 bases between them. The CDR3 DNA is TGCGCCAGCAGCCAAGACCGGCGGGAGACCCAGTACTTC. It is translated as CASSQDRRETQYF.

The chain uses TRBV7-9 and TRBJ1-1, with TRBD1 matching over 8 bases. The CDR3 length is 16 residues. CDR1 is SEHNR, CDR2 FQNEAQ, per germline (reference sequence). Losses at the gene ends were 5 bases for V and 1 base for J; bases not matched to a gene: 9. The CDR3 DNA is TGTGCCAGCAGCAAGAGGACAGGGTTGGGGAACACTGAAGCTTTCTTT. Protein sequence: CASSKRTGLGNTEAFF.

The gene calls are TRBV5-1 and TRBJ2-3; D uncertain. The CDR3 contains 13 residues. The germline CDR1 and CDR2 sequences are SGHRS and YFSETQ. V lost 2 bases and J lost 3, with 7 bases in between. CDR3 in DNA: TGCGCCAGCAGCTTAGACGGTACAGATACGCAGTATTTT. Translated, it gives CASSLDGTDTQYF.

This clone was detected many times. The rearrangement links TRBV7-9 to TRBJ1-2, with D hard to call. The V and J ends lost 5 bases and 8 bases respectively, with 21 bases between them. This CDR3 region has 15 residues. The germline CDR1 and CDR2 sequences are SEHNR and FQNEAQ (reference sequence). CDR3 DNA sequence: TGTGCCAGCAGCCAAACCCCCGGGAGCGGGATGGGCTACACCTTC. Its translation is CASSQTPGSGMGYTF.

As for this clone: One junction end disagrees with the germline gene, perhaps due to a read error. Here the CDR3 reads CASSAQGVGTDTQYF. The CDR3 coding sequence is TGTGCTAGCAGCGCGCAGGGGGTCGGTACAGATACGCAGTATTTT. The genes are TRBV7-7 and TRBJ2-3, with TRBD1 identical over 7 bases. CDR3 length equals 15 residues. The germline gives CDR1 SSHAT, CDR2 FNYEAQ (reference sequence).

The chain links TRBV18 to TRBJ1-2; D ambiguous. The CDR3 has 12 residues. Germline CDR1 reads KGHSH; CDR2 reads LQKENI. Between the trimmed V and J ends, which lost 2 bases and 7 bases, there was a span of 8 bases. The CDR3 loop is CASSPGRVGYTF. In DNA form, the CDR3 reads TGTGCCAGCTCACCAGGGAGGGTTGGCTACACCTTC.

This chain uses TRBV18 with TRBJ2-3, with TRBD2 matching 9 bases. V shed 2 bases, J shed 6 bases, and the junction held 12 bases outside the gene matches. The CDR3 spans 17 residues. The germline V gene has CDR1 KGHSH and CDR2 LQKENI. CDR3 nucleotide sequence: TGTGCCAGCTCACCAACACCTTTAGCGGGAGTTCCTGATACGCAGTATTTT. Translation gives CASSPTPLAGVPDTQYF.

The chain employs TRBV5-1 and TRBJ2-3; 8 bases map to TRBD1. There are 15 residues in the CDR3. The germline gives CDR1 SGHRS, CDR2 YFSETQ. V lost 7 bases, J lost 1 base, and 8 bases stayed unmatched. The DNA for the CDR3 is TGCGCCAGCGCTGAGGGACAGGTGCGCACAGATACGCAGTATTTT. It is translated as CASAEGQVRTDTQYF.

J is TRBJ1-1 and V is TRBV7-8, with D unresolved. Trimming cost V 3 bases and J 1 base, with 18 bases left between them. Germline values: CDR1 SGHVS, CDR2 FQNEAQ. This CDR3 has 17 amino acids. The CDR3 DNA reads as TGTGCCAGCAGCTTTATACTCAGAGACTCAAAGAACACTGAAGCTTTCTTT. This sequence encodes CASSFILRDSKNTEAFF.

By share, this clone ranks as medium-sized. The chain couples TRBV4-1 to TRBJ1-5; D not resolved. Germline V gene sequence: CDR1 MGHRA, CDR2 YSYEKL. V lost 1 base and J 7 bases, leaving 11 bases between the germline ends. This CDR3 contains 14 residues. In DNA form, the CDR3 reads TGCGCCAGCAGCCAAGTGAGAGGCCCCCAGCCCCAGCATTTT. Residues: CASSQVRGPQPQHF.

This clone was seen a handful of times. Written as DNA, the CDR3 is TGTGCCAGCGGAAGGACAACTGAAGCTTTCTTT. Protein product: CASGRTTEAFF. The V call is TRBV5-6, the J call TRBJ1-1; TRBD1 is a possible D gene (5 bases). Germline V gives CDR1 SGHDT, CDR2 YYEEEE. V was trimmed by 7 bases and J by 5 bases, leaving 9 bases between them. This CDR3 has 11 amino acids.

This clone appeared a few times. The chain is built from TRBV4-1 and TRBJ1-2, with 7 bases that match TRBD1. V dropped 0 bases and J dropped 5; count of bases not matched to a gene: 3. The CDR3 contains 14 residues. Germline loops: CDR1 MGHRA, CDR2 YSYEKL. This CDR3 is CASSQDRGSYGYTF. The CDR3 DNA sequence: TGCGCCAGCAGCCAAGACAGGGGGAGTTATGGCTACACCTTC.

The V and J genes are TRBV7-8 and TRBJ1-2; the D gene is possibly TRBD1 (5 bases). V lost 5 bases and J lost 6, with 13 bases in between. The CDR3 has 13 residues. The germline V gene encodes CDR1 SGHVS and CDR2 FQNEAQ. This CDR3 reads CASSRTPVDGYTF. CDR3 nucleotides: TGTGCCAGCAGCAGGACACCCGTTGATGGCTACACCTTC.

Here the CDR3 reads CAWSRPDTQYF. CDR3 DNA: TGTGCCTGGAGTCGTCCAGATACGCAGTATTTT. J is TRBJ2-3 and V is TRBV30; D not resolved. Germline values: CDR1 GTSNPN, CDR2 SVGIG (reference sequence). V lost 2 bases and J 4 bases, leaving 4 bases between the germline ends. The CDR3 length is 11 residues.

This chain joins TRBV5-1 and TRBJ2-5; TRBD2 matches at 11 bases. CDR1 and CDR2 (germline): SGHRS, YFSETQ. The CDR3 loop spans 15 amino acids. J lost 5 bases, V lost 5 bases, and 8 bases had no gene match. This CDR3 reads CASRYSGRAGETQYF. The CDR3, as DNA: TGCGCCAGCAGATATAGCGGGAGGGCCGGGGAGACCCAGTACTTC.

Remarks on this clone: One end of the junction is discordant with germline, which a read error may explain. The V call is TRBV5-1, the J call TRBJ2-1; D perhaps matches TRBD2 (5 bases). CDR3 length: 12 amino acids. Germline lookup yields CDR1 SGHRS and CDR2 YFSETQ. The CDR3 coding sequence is TGCGCCAGCAGCCTCGACCGGGGTGAGGAGTTCTTC. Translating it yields CASSLDRGEEFF.

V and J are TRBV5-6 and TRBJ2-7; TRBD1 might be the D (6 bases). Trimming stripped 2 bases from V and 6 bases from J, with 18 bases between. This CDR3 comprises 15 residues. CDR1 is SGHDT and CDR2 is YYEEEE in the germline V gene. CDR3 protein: CASSLGRGYPTEQYF. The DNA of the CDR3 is TGTGCCAGCAGCTTAGGCAGGGGCTACCCTACCGAGCAGTACTTC.